This T cell receptor beta chain appears in the sequencing data of a study of beta chain features in type 1 diabetes. Blood was collected once per donor into heparin, averaging about 100 mL. Reverse transcribing all isolated RNA meant expressed TCRB transcripts were sequenced. This table comes from immunoSEQ multiplex PCR, and its TCRdb copy is limited to in-frame clones, with some not included. The repertoire holds fewer than 350,000 clones, with around a fifth as singletons. Germline V gives CDR1 PRHDT, CDR2 FYEKMQ (reference sequence). The CDR3 totals 12 residues. V shed 4 bases and J shed 9 bases, with 12 bases lying between them.

Sequenced sample: naive CD4+ T cells from blood. This sequence was found in a woman aged 18-29 years in good health. This chain links TRBV13 with TRBJ1-1; unclear D gene. The CDR3 coding sequence is TGTGCCAGCAGCTCACCCCGGGAGCAAGCTTTCTTT. It codes for CASSSPREQAFF.